This TCR beta chain was sequenced in a study of T cells in Graves' hyperthyroidism and ophthalmopathy. Turning to the study itself: Specimen type is peripheral blood, collected at initial diagnosis prior to any treatment.

Looked up from germline, CDR1 is DFQATT and CDR2 is SNEGSKA (reference sequence). There are 14 residues in the CDR3. The J segment lost 0 bases and the V segment lost 6 bases, leaving 5 bases of the junction unmatched. There are a few counts of this clonotype. Its antigen is still unknown. TCR beta CDR3 region amplification was performed from RNA transcripts. First-round RT-PCR of the TCR CDR3 relied on the HTBI primer set. One entry per CDR3 protein results from TCRdb running MiXCR on the multiplex PCR reads. The repertoire holds around 270,000 distinct CDR3 sequences, with roughly 18% as singletons. Study-level points and caveats: Peripheral blood also featured most of the thyroid clonotypes expanded above 0.001.

Sequences were obtained from blood. The chain is built from TRBV20-1 and TRBJ2-5; 9 nucleotides agree with TRBD1. This clonotype was sampled from a man aged 50 to 59 with Graves' ophthalmopathy. This CDR3 reads CSALDRGDQETQYF. As DNA, the CDR3 is TGCAGTGCCTTGGACAGGGGAGACCAAGAGACCCAGTACTTC.